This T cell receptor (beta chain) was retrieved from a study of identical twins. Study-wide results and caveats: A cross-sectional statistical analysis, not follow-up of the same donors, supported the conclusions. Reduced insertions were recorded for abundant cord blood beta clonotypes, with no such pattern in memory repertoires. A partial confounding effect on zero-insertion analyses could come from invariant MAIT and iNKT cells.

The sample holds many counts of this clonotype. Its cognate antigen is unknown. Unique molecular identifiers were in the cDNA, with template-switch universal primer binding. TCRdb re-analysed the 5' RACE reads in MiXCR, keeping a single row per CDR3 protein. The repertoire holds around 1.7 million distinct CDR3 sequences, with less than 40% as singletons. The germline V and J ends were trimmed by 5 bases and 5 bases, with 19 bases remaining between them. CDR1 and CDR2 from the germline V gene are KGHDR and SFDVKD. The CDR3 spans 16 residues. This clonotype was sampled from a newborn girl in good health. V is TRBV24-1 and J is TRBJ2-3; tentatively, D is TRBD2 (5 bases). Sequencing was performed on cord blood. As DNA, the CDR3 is TGTGCCACCAGTGGGCGGAGGAGAAGTGCTGAAGATACGCAGTATTTT. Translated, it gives CATSGRRRSAEDTQYF.